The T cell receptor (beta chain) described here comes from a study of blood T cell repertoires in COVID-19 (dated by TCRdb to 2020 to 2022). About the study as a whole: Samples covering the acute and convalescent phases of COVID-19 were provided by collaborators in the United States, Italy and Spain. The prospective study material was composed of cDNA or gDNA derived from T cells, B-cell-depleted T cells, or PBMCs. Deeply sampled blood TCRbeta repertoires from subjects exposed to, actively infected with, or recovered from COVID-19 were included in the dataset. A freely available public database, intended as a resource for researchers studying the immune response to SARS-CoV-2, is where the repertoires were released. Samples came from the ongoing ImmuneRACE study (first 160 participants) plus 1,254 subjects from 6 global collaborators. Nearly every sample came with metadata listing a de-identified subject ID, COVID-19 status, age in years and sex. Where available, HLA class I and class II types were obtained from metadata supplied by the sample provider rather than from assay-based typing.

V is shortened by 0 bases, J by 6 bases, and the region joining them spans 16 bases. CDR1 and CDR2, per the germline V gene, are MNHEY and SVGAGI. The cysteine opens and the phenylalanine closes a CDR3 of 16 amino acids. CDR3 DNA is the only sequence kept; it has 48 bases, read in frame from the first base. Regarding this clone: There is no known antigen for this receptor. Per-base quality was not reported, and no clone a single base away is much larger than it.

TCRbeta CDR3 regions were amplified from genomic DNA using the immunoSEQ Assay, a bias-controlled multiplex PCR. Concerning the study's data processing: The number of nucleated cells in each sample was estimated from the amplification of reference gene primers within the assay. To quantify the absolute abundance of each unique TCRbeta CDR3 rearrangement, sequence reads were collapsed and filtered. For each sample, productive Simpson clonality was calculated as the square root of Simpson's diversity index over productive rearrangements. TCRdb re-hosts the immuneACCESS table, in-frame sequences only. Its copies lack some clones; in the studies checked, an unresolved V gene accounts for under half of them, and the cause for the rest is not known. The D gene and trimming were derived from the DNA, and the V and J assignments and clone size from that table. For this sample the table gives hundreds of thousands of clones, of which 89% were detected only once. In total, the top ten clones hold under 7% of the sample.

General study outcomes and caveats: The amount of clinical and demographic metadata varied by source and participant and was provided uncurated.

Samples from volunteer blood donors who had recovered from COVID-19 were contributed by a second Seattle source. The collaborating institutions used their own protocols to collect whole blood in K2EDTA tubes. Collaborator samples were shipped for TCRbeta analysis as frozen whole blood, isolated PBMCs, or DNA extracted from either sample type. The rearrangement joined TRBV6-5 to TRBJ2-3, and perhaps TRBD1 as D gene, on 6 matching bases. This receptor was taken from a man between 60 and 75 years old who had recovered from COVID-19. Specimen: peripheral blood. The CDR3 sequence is CASSYSGRGRVDTQYF. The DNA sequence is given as TGTGCCAGCAGTTACTCGGGCAGGGGCCGCGTGGATACGCAGTATTTT.